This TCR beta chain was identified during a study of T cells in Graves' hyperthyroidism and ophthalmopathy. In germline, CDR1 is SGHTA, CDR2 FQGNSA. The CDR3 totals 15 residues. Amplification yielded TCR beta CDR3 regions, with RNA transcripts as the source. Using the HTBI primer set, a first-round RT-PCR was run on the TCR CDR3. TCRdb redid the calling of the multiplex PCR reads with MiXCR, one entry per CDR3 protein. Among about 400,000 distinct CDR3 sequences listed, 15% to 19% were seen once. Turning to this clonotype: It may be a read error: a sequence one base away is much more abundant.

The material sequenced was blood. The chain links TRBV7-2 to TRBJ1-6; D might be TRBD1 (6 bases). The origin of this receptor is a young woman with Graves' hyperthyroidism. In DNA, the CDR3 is TGTGCCAGCAGCCCGGGGCAGGGGAATAATCCACCCCTCCACTTT. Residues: CASSPGQGNNPPLHF.